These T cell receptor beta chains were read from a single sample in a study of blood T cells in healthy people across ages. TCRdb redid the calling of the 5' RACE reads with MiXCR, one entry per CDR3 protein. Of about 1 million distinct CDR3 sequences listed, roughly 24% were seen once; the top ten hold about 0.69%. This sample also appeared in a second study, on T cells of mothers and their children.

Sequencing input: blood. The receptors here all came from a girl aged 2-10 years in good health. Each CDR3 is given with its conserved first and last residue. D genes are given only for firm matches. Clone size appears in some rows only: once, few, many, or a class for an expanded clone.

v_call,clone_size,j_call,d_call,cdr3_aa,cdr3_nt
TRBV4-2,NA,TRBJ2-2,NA,CASSLGPTLNTGELFF,TGTGCCAGCAGCCTGGGACCGACTCTGAACACCGGGGAGCTGTTTTTT
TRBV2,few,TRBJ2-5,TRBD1,CASRATPGTVKETQYF,TGTGCCAGCAGGGCTACCCCCGGGACAGTGAAAGAGACCCAGTACTTC
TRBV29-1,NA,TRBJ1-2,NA,CSVSTGLTHGYTF,TGCAGCGTGTCAACCGGGTTAACCCATGGCTACACCTTC
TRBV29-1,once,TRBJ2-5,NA,CSVGGGLLETQYF,TGCAGCGTTGGAGGGGGACTATTGGAGACCCAGTACTTC
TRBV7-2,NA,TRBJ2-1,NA,CACQSSYNEQFF,TGTGCGTGCCAATCCTCCTACAATGAGCAGTTCTTC
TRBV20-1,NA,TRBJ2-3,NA,CSAGGWGARTDTQYF,TGCAGTGCGGGAGGTTGGGGAGCCCGCACAGATACGCAGTATTTT
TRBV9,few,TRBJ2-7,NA,CASSVADGSYEQYF,TGTGCCAGCAGCGTAGCTGACGGATCCTACGAGCAGTACTTC
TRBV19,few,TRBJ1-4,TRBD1,CASSTTGTGEEKLFF,TGTGCCAGTAGTACCACCGGGACAGGGGAAGAAAAACTGTTTTTT
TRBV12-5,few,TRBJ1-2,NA,CASGLVQGSVNYGYTF,TGTGCTAGTGGTTTGGTACAGGGTAGCGTAAACTATGGCTACACCTTC
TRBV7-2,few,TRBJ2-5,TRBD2,CASSLAVGLVLPQYF,TGTGCCAGCAGCTTAGCGGTGGGACTAGTTCTTCCGCAGTACTTC
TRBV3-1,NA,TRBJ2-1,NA,CASSQELGYNEQFF,TGTGCCAGCAGCCAAGAGTTGGGGTACAATGAGCAGTTCTTC
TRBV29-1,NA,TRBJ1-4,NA,CSVAPGATNEKLFF,TGCAGCGTAGCCCCCGGTGCAACTAATGAAAAACTGTTTTTT
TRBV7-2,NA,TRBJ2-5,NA,CASRPSEGETQYF,TGTGCCAGCAGGCCGTCGGAGGGGGAGACCCAGTACTTC
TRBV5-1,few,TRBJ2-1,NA,CASSSDSHGSNEQFF,TGCGCCAGCAGCTCGGACAGTCATGGCTCGAATGAGCAGTTCTTC
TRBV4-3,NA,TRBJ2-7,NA,CASSQGQDVYEQYF,TGCGCCAGCAGCCAAGGGCAGGACGTATACGAGCAGTACTTC
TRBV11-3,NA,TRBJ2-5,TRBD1,CASSSSGQGAEETQYF,TGTGCCAGCAGCTCTTCGGGACAGGGGGCGGAGGAGACCCAGTACTTC
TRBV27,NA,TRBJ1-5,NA,CASSSQGWGQEPQHF,TGTGCCAGCAGTTCACAGGGATGGGGCCAGGAGCCCCAGCATTTT
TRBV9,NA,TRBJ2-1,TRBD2,CASSVALEAGGYNEQFF,TGTGCCAGCAGCGTAGCTCTGGAAGCGGGGGGCTACAATGAGCAGTTCTTC
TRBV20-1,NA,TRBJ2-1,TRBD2,CSASSSGRRNEQFF,TGCAGTGCTAGTAGTAGCGGGAGAAGGAATGAGCAGTTCTTC
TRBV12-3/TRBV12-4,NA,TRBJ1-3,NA,CASSSGGLGNTIYF,TGTGCCAGCAGTTCGGGGGGACTTGGAAACACCATATATTTT
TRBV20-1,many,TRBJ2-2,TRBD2,CSARGLAGNTGELFF,TGCAGTGCACGGGGACTAGCGGGAAACACCGGGGAGCTGTTTTTT
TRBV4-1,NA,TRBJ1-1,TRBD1,CASTQGNRGFANTEAFF,TGCGCCAGCACCCAAGGCAACAGGGGGTTTGCGAACACTGAAGCTTTCTTT
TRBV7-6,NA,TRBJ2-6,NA,CASSFRILTGANVLTF,TGTGCCAGCAGCTTTCGAATCCTTACTGGGGCCAACGTCCTGACTTTC
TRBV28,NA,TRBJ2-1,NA,CAVAGLPVNNEQFF,TGTGCCGTTGCGGGACTCCCGGTCAACAATGAGCAGTTCTTC
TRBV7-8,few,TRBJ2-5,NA,CASSHIGETQYF,TGTGCCAGCAGCCATATCGGGGAGACCCAGTACTTC
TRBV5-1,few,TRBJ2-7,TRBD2,CASSFKAGAYEQYF,TGCGCCAGCAGCTTCAAAGCGGGGGCCTACGAGCAGTACTTC
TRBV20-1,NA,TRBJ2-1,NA,CSATQSSYNEQFF,TGCAGTGCGACTCAGAGCTCCTACAATGAGCAGTTCTTC
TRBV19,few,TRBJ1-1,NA,CASMGKRRTEAFF,TGTGCCAGTATGGGGAAAAGACGCACTGAAGCTTTCTTT
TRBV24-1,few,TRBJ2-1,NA,CATTGGAYNEQFF,TGTGCCACCACCGGCGGGGCCTACAATGAGCAGTTCTTC
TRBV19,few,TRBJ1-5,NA,CASSEKIYSNQPQHF,TGTGCCAGTAGTGAGAAGATCTATAGCAATCAGCCCCAGCATTTT
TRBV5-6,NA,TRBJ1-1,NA,CASSPAGGLGAFF,TGTGCCAGCAGCCCGGCGGGGGGATTGGGGGCTTTCTTT
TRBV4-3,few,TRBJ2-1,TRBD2,CASSQDSGGGSYNEQFF,TGCGCCAGCAGCCAAGATTCCGGGGGGGGGTCCTACAATGAGCAGTTCTTC
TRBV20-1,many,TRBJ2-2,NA,CSARDPKGGLTGELFF,TGCAGTGCTAGAGACCCAAAGGGGGGGCTGACCGGGGAGCTGTTTTTT
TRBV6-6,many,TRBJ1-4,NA,CASSSPGQGEKLFF,TGTGCCAGCAGTTCCCCGGGGCAGGGTGAAAAACTGTTTTTT
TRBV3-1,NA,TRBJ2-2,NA,CASSQYGDFHTGELFF,TGTGCCAGCAGCCAGTACGGGGACTTCCACACCGGGGAGCTGTTTTTT
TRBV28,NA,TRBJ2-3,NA,CASSLTRGGTDTQYF,TGTGCCAGCAGTCTCACTCGCGGGGGCACAGATACGCAGTATTTT
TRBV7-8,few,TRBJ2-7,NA,CACSLEGGGEQYF,TGTGCCTGCAGCTTAGAGGGAGGAGGGGAGCAGTACTTC
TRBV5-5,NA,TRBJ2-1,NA,CASSLVQPRYAEQFF,TGTGCCAGCAGCTTGGTTCAGCCTAGGTACGCTGAGCAGTTCTTC
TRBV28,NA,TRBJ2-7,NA,CASSLERTDEQYF,TGTGCCAGCAGTTTAGAGAGGACGGACGAGCAGTACTTC
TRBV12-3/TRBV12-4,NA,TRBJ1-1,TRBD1,CASRTGFVNTEAFF,TGTGCCAGCAGGACAGGGTTTGTGAACACTGAAGCTTTCTTT
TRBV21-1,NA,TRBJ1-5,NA,CASSRGQPYSNQPQHF,TGTGCCAGCAGCAGAGGACAGCCTTATAGCAATCAGCCCCAGCATTTT
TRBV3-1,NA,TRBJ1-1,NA,CASSQLTGANTEAFF,TGTGCCAGCAGCCAACTGACAGGAGCGAACACTGAAGCTTTCTTT
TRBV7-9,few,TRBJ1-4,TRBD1,CASSSMTGTDEKLFF,TGTGCCAGCAGCTCCATGACAGGGACAGATGAAAAACTGTTTTTT
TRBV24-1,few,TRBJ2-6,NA,CATRRSGANVLTF,TGTGCCACCAGACGCTCTGGGGCCAACGTCCTGACTTTC
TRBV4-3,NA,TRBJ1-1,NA,CASSQDWGPGEGLAEAFF,TGCGCCAGCAGCCAAGATTGGGGTCCCGGGGAGGGGTTGGCTGAAGCTTTCTTT
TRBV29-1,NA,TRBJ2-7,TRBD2,CSVAGRAYDEQYF,TGCAGCGTTGCCGGGAGGGCCTACGACGAGCAGTACTTC
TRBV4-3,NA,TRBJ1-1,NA,CASSPSGRGTEAFF,TGCGCCAGCAGCCCCAGCGGTAGGGGCACTGAAGCTTTCTTT
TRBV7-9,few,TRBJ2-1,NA,CASTPPGSNEQFF,TGTGCCAGCACCCCACCAGGTTCCAATGAGCAGTTCTTC
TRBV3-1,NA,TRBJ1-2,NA,CASSRIQGKDGYTF,TGTGCCAGCAGCCGAATACAGGGAAAAGACGGCTACACCTTC
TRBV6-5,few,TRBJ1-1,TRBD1,CASSSGTGTLRTEAFF,TGTGCCAGCAGTTCCGGGACAGGAACTTTAAGGACTGAAGCTTTCTTT
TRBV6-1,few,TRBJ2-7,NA,CASSDYFFEQYF,TGTGCCAGCAGCGATTATTTCTTTGAGCAGTACTTC
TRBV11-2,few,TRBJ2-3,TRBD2,CASSDGLDTDTQYF,TGTGCCAGCAGCGACGGACTAGACACAGATACGCAGTATTTT